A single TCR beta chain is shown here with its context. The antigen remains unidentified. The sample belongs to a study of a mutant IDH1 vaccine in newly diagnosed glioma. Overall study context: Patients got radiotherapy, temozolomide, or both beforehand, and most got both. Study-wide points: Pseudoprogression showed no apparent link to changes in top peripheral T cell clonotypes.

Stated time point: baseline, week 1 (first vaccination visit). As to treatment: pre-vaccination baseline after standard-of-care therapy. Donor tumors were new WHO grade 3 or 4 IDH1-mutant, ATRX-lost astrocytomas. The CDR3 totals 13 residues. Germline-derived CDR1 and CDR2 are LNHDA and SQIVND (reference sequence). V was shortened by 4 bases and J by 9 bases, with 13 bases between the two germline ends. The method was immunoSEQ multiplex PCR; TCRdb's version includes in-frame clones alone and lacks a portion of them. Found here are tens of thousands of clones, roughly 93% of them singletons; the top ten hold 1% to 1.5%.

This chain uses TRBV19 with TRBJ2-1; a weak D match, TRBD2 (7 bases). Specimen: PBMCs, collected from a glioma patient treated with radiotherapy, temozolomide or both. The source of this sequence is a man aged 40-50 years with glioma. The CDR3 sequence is CASSTQGGGEQFF. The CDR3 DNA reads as TGTGCCAGTAGTACTCAGGGAGGGGGTGAGCAGTTCTTC.